This TCR beta chain derives from a study of OX40 agonist ivuxolimab in advanced cancers. Study background: Those enrolled were roughly 80% male, with a mean age of roughly 60 years and ages from roughly 20 to 85. Earlier anti-PD-1, anti-PD-L1 or anti-CTLA-4 therapy was permitted; under 50% had received some.

Trimming cost V 4 bases and J 5 bases, with 9 bases left between them. Germline assignment: CDR1 SGHTA and CDR2 FQGTGA. The CDR3 extends over 13 amino acids. The data were produced by immunoSEQ multiplex PCR, yet TCRdb's version contains in-frame clones alone and is incomplete. This sample yields 43,000 or so clones, of which roughly 89% are seen a single time; 11% to 15% belongs to the top ten. This specimen was CD4+ or CD8+ T cells sorted from blood, taken in a trial of the OX40 agonist ivuxolimab. The V gene is TRBV7-3, the J gene TRBJ2-1; D not certain. This sequence was found in an adult with an advanced solid tumor such as melanoma, head and neck, liver or kidney cancer. The CDR3 is CASSYSSHNEQFF. The CDR3 region has the DNA TGTGCCAGCAGCTACTCCAGTCACAATGAGCAGTTCTTC.